These T cell receptor beta chains were read from a single sample in a study of T cell responses to AZD1222 COVID-19 vaccine. The data were produced by immunoSEQ multiplex PCR, yet TCRdb's version contains in-frame clones alone and is incomplete. The data show 160,000 or so clones, with just over 90% seen just once and roughly 2.5% held by the top ten. The sample was peripheral blood, taken on day 0 of AZD1222 vaccination. These receptors were collected from an adult in good health. CDR3s leave out the opening cysteine and the closing phenylalanine or tryptophan. Fields, in order: V gene, CDR3 protein.

v_call: TRBV3-1/TRBV3-2; cdr3_aa: ASSPIHTSGIGYEQY
v_call: TRBV25-1; cdr3_aa: ASSEQRTYREEKLF
v_call: TRBV9; cdr3_aa: ASSARDRVGYT
v_call: TRBV2; cdr3_aa: ASSGLSGNTIY
v_call: TRBV5-1; cdr3_aa: ASSISGTGSYEQY
v_call: TRBV6-6; cdr3_aa: ASSTPAGEFWDTQY
v_call: TRBV5-1; cdr3_aa: ASSLVRSIRVPTNEKLF
v_call: TRBV7-9; cdr3_aa: ASGAGAPYEQY
v_call: TRBV5-1; cdr3_aa: ASSLVPDGARAF
v_call: TRBV19; cdr3_aa: ASSIWTPGYNEQF
v_call: TRBV2; cdr3_aa: ASSGGQGGNQPQH
v_call: TRBV12-5; cdr3_aa: ASGLGLEAF
v_call: TRBV11-3; cdr3_aa: ASSIAGGGETQY
v_call: TRBV14; cdr3_aa: ASSQLGQGATDTQY
v_call: TRBV4-1; cdr3_aa: ASSQDFGYRVEGYT
v_call: TRBV5-1; cdr3_aa: ASSLGQGAYEQY
v_call: TRBV6-5; cdr3_aa: ASSYGGQPYGYT
v_call: TRBV15; cdr3_aa: ATSLRGLNTEAF
v_call: TRBV6-6; cdr3_aa: ASSYGTGRRTEAF
v_call: TRBV19; cdr3_aa: ASTPTSAYTGELF
v_call: TRBV3-1/TRBV3-2; cdr3_aa: ASSQESRLADTYEQY
v_call: TRBV2; cdr3_aa: ASSPWDADTQY
v_call: TRBV18; cdr3_aa: ASSQRGREETQY
v_call: TRBV7-8; cdr3_aa: ASSPVAGVVF
v_call: TRBV5-1; cdr3_aa: ASSLGSGTPTETQY
v_call: TRBV19; cdr3_aa: ASSLTSGSSYEQY
v_call: TRBV19; cdr3_aa: ASSARTGQPNYGYT
v_call: TRBV3-1/TRBV3-2; cdr3_aa: ASSQGGANQPQH
v_call: TRBV6-5; cdr3_aa: ASRTIGRKHGYT
v_call: TRBV27; cdr3_aa: ASSLGQTRATGELF
v_call: TRBV6-5; cdr3_aa: ASTINEGYT